This is a list of T cell receptor beta chains from one sample in a study of blood T cells in healthy people across ages. TCRdb used MiXCR to reprocess the 5' RACE reads, holding one entry per CDR3 protein. The repertoire holds about 1.4 million distinct CDR3 sequences, with approximately 59% as singletons. The sequencing input was blood. Every receptor here comes from a man between 18 and 35 years old in good health. The conserved cysteine and the conserved F or W are not part of the CDR3 here. A clone size is listed for some rows: how often the clone was seen (once, few, many), or a class if it is expanded.

TRBJ1-5 | NA | TRBV30 | AWSAGRSGHQH
TRBJ2-7 | NA | TRBV27 | ASRLTVAYEQY
TRBJ1-1 | NA | TRBV7-8 | ASSLSRDTMNTEAF
TRBJ2-1 | few | TRBV4-2 | ASSQEATGTSDTDEQF
TRBJ2-3 | NA | TRBV11-2 | ASSFLDRSYTDTQY
TRBJ2-7 | few | TRBV29-1 | SVRGGTSGGESSYEQY
TRBJ2-3 | once | TRBV6-1 | ATNIASDRYQY
NA | few | TRBV27 | ASSPGTSGLYEQY
TRBJ1-4 | NA | TRBV15 | ATSLDRGFEKLF
TRBJ2-7 | NA | TRBV4-3 | ASSQDVAASGEQY
TRBJ2-2 | few | TRBV4-1 | ASSQNPGELF
TRBJ2-1 | NA | TRBV18 | ASTPRSREEQF
TRBJ1-2 | NA | TRBV29-1 | SVGKDSAAYGYT
TRBJ2-4 | NA | TRBV4-3 | ASSQDRALAKNIQY
TRBJ1-2 | NA | TRBV13 | ASSRTAYGYT
TRBJ1-1 | NA | TRBV29-1 | SVVWGHSNTEAF
TRBJ2-7 | NA | TRBV10-3 | AISESRLGSSYEQY
TRBJ2-3 | NA | TRBV6-5 | ASTDRVTDTQY
TRBJ1-6 | NA | TRBV27 | ASRPGADSYNSPLH
TRBJ1-6 | NA | TRBV5-1 | ASTQDRGSSPLH
TRBJ2-7 | NA | TRBV5-1 | ASSLAGAGNSYEQY
TRBJ2-3 | few | TRBV29-1 | SVDYPLGQEVEDTQY
TRBJ2-7 | NA | TRBV7-2 | ASSSALRSYEQY